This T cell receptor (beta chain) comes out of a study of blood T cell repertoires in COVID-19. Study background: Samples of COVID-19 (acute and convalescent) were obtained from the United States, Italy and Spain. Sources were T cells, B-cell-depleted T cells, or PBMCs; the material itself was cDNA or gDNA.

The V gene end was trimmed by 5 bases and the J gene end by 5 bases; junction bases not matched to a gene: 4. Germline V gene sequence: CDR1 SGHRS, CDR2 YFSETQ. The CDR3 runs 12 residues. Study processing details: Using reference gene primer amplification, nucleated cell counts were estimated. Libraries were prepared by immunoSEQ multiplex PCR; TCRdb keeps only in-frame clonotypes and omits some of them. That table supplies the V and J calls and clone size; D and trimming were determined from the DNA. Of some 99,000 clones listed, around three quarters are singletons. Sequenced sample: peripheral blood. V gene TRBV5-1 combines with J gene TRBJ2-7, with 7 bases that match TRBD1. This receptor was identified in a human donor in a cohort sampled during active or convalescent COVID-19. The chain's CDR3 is CASRTGSHEQYF. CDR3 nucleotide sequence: TGCGCCAGCAGGACAGGGTCCCACGAGCAGTACTTC.